These 7 T cell receptor beta chains share one sample of origin, sequenced in a study of PD-1 blockade in classical Hodgkin lymphoma (TCRdb year 2020). The method behind the library was the immunoSEQ multiplex PCR assay. TCRdb re-hosts the immuneACCESS table, in-frame sequences only. Its copies lack some clones; in the studies checked, an unresolved V gene accounts for under half of them, and the cause for the rest is not known. This sample holds roughly 97,000 clones; around 80% were observed only once. The ten largest clones take up roughly an eighth of the sample. The meaning of the sample's time point label: cycle 1 day 1 (C1D1), immediately before nivolumab initiation. All trial patients had relapsed after autologous stem cell transplantation, with cohorts A, B and C differing in prior brentuximab vedotin exposure. The starting material was peripheral blood mononuclear cells (PBMCs), obtained at baseline. These TCRs come from a human donor with classical Hodgkin lymphoma.

The chain has TRBV6-1 and TRBJ1-3; D unclear. This CDR3 contains 15 residues. Trimming removed 4 bases from V and 2 bases from J, with 12 bases in between. CDR1 and CDR2 from the germline V gene are MNHNS and SASEGT. The CDR3 sequence: CASSGTAIPGNTIYF. The CDR3 DNA sequence: TGTGCCAGCAGTGGGACTGCAATTCCTGGAAACACCATATATTTT.

The sample holds a few counts of this clone. The chain uses TRBV7-2 and TRBJ1-1; D unresolved. Germline V gene lookup returns CDR1 SGHTA and CDR2 FQGNSA. V was cut by 2 bases and J by 5 bases, with 15 bases left in between. The CDR3 sequence is 15 residues long. The CDR3 coding sequence is TGTGCCAGCAGCTTAAGGGCATCCGCGGAAACTGAAGCTTTCTTT. This translates into CASSLRASAETEAFF.

This rearrangement joins TRBV18 to TRBJ2-1; 10 bases align to TRBD2. The V segment lost 3 bases and the J segment 1 base; nucleotides outside the gene matches: 3. In germline, CDR1 is KGHSH, CDR2 LQKENI. This CDR3 is 16 amino acids long. The DNA of the CDR3 is TGTGCCAGCTCACCGAATAGCGGGAGGTCCTACAATGAGCAGTTCTTC. Protein sequence: CASSPNSGRSYNEQFF. Full variable domain (missing parts from reference TRBV18 and TRBJ2-1): NAGVMQNPRHLVRRRGQEARLRCSPMKGHSHVYWYRQLPEEGLKFMVYLQKENIIDESGMPKERFSAEFPKEGPSILRIQQVVRGDSAAYFCASSPNSGRSYNEQFFGPGTRLTVL.

The rearrangement links TRBV11-2 to TRBJ1-3; no definite D call. This CDR3 spans 15 amino acids. The germline gives CDR1 SGHAT, CDR2 FQNNGV. Deletions cut 2 bases from V and 0 bases from J, with 8 bases between. As DNA, the CDR3 is TGTGCCAGCAGCTTAAGCGGCACCTCTGGAAACACCATATATTTT. Translating gives CASSLSGTSGNTIYF.

In DNA form, the CDR3 reads TGTGCCCGCAAGCTGGGGTTCCAAGAGACCCAGTACTTC. As protein: CARKLGFQETQYF. The chain is built from TRBV11-2 and TRBJ2-5; D is undetermined. This CDR3 spans 13 amino acids. V gave up 11 bases and J gave up 1 base, with 14 bases separating them. In germline, CDR1 is SGHAT, CDR2 FQNNGV.

The V gene is TRBV7-6, the J gene TRBJ1-4; no clear D gene. V lost 7 bases to trimming and J lost 8 bases, with 14 bases between them. Germline V CDR1 and CDR2: SGHVS, FNYEAQ. The length of the CDR3 is 13 residues. The CDR3 here is CASTAPGLEKLFF. The CDR3 region has the DNA TGTGCCAGCACCGCTCCGGGGTTGGAAAAACTGTTTTTT.

The CDR3 loop is CASSQEIAGAGETQYF. CDR3 bases: TGTGCCAGCAGCCAAGAAATAGCGGGAGCAGGAGAGACCCAGTACTTC. The rearrangement links TRBV4-2 to TRBJ2-5, with TRBD2 matching 9 bases. Germline assignment: CDR1 LGHNA and CDR2 YNFKEQ. The CDR3 has 16 amino acids. Trimming cost V 0 bases and J 4 bases; bases outside gene matches: 6.